These T cell receptor beta chains were read from a single sample in a study of human T cells and chemical hapten exposure. TCRdb fed the RACE reads into MiXCR, producing one record per CDR3 protein. Of approximately 350,000 distinct CDR3 sequences listed, roughly 6.9% are singletons. The material was whole blood, obtained in connection with sensitization to the hapten diphenylcyclopropenone (DPC). Source of these receptors: a woman younger than 35 with alopecia areata. Some clones in this sample may be carry-over from other donors' samples. Both conserved end residues are part of each CDR3. D genes are given only for firm matches. Where a row states a size, it is once, few, many or the class of an expanded clone; other rows omit it.

>TRBD2|TRBJ2-1|TRBV19|many
TGTGCCAGTAGTATTGGGGGAGGGAATGAGCAGTTCTTC
CASSIGGGNEQFF
>NA|TRBJ1-5|TRBV5-1|many
TGCGCCAGCAGCTTGGATTCAGGGTCCAATCAGCCCCAGCATTTT
CASSLDSGSNQPQHF
>TRBD2|TRBJ2-3|TRBV20-1|many
TGCAGTGCTCCGACTAGCGGGGGAGCCACAGATACGCAGTATTTT
CSAPTSGGATDTQYF
>TRBD2|TRBJ2-3|TRBV12-5|many
TGTGCTAGTGGTTTGTCCTACGGGGGGGCGAACACAGATACGCAGTATTTT
CASGLSYGGANTDTQYF
>NA|TRBJ1-5|TRBV18|few
TGTGCCAGCTCACCACCGGGGGGGATCCCACAGCCCCAGCATTTT
CASSPPGGIPQPQHF
>NA|TRBJ2-6|TRBV4-2|NA
TGTGCCAGCAGCCAAGATTTCCTCTCTCTTGGGGCCAACGTCCTGACTTTC
CASSQDFLSLGANVLTF
>NA|TRBJ2-7|TRBV3-1|NA
TGTGCCAGCAGCCAAGGTATCAACGAGCAGTACTTC
CASSQGINEQYF
>NA|TRBJ1-1|TRBV7-9|NA
TGTGCCAGCAGCCACTGGACAACCGAGAACACTGAAGCTTTCTTT
CASSHWTTENTEAFF
>NA|TRBJ2-3|TRBV12-3/TRBV12-4|many
TGTGCCAGCAGTTTTGGGGGGCGCACAGATACGCAGTATTTT
CASSFGGRTDTQYF
>NA|TRBJ2-3|TRBV20-1|few
TGCAGTGCTACTCGTACCCTGGGGGATGTGTCAGATACGCAGTATTTT
CSATRTLGDVSDTQYF
>NA|TRBJ1-4|TRBV27|NA
TGTGCCAGCAGTGTCCTGTCAGACGCGGGGGAAAAACTGTTTTTT
CASSVLSDAGEKLFF
>NA|TRBJ2-7|TRBV28|many
TGTGCCAGCAACTCCGGGACCTCCCTCTACGAGCAGTACTTC
CASNSGTSLYEQYF
>NA|TRBJ1-2|TRBV20-1|few
TGCAGTGCTAGAGACAGGGGAAATGACTATGGCTACACCTTC
CSARDRGNDYGYTF
>NA|TRBJ2-7|TRBV20-1|few
TGCAGTGCTAAGGTGGGGAGCTCCTACGAGCAGTACTTC
CSAKVGSSYEQYF
>TRBD1|TRBJ1-5|TRBV6-1|many
TGTGCCAGCAGCGTCACAGGGGGGGTGCGTCAGCCCCAGCATTTT
CASSVTGGVRQPQHF
>NA|TRBJ1-5|TRBV6-5|many
TGTGCCAGCAGTTACGGGCCACCGAATAGCAATCAGCCCCAGCATTTT
CASSYGPPNSNQPQHF
>NA|TRBJ2-3|TRBV12-3/TRBV12-4|NA
TGTGCCAGCAGTTTCCGCTGGAGAGCTCGAGATACGCAGTATTTT
CASSFRWRARDTQYF
>NA|TRBJ1-2|TRBV20-1|few
TGCAGTGCTGGCCTCTATGGCTACACCTTC
CSAGLYGYTF
>NA|TRBJ2-1|TRBV6-2/TRBV6-3|many
TGTGCCATCGGCGAGAGGGGGGCCTACAATGAGCAGTTCTTC
CAIGERGAYNEQFF
>TRBD2|TRBJ2-3|TRBV15|NA
TGTGCCACCAGCAGAGGGGCTAGCGGGGGGAGCACAGATACGCAGTATTTT
CATSRGASGGSTDTQYF
>NA|TRBJ1-2|TRBV4-1|NA
TGCGCCAGCAGCCAAGCGGTGAGGGCAGAGGCGATGTTTAACTATGGCTACACCTTC
CASSQAVRAEAMFNYGYTF
>NA|TRBJ2-3|TRBV10-3|NA
TGTGCCATCCAACTAGGGGAAACAGATACGCAGTATTTT
CAIQLGETDTQYF
>TRBD1|TRBJ2-1|TRBV5-4|many
TGTGCCAGCAGCTTGGGCAGGGGGATCTATGAGCAGTTCTTC
CASSLGRGIYEQFF
>TRBD1|TRBJ1-1|TRBV11-2|many
TGTGCCAGCAGCTTGGACAGGGGTGGTGAAGCTTTCTTT
CASSLDRGGEAFF
>NA|TRBJ2-3|TRBV10-2|NA
TGCGCCAGCAGTGAGTCGTGGGCAGCTAGCACAGATACGCAGTATTTT
CASSESWAASTDTQYF
>NA|TRBJ1-1|TRBV6-6|NA
TGTGCCAGCAGTTCGCCAGGAAGGAAAGGTGGGGGAACTGAAGCTTTCTTT
CASSSPGRKGGGTEAFF
>NA|TRBJ2-7|TRBV5-6|many
TGTGCCAGCAGCTTGGCAGCCAGAAACGAGCAGTACTTC
CASSLAARNEQYF
>NA|TRBJ2-5|TRBV9|few
TGTGCCAGCAGCGTAGTACCGAGTCAAGAGACCCAGTACTTC
CASSVVPSQETQYF
>NA|TRBJ1-1|TRBV18|few
TGTGCCAGCTCACCGAGTGTTATGGAAGTCGCTGAAGCTTTCTTT
CASSPSVMEVAEAFF
>NA|TRBJ1-1|TRBV2|few
TGTGCCAGCAGAATGACAGGGAACACTGAAGCTTTCTTT
CASRMTGNTEAFF
>NA|TRBJ2-6|TRBV20-1|NA
TGCAGTGCTAGAGATGGTGGGTTGGGAAATGGGGCCAACGTCCTGACTTTC
CSARDGGLGNGANVLTF
>NA|TRBJ2-6|TRBV7-9|NA
TGTGCCAGCAGCTTAGCGCCGGGACATAAGTCCTCTGGGGCCAACGTCCTGACTTTC
CASSLAPGHKSSGANVLTF
>NA|TRBJ2-3|TRBV9|NA
TGTGCCAGCAGCCCACAACGGGGGCGGGCAGATACGCAGTATTTT
CASSPQRGRADTQYF
>NA|TRBJ2-7|TRBV12-3/TRBV12-4|NA
TGTGCCAGCAGCCCCCCTAACCGCTTCTACGAGCAGTACTTC
CASSPPNRFYEQYF
>TRBD1|TRBJ2-7|TRBV4-1|NA
TGCGCCAGCAGCCATTCCGGGACAGGGGCCTACGAGCAGTACTTC
CASSHSGTGAYEQYF